The clone carrying this T cell receptor beta chain was seen ten or more times. Antigen unknown. Time point denoted: persistent/refractory GD, antithyroid drugs over 5 years with positive TRAb. After RNA was extracted from PBMCs, the TCR library was made from it. Each of the patients was recruited from an endocrinology department situated in Xi'an, China. With iRepertoire HTBI primers and Arm-PCR of CDR3 regions, TCR beta libraries were built. TCRdb itself ran the multiplex PCR reads through MiXCR, one entry per CDR3 protein. The sample records 700,000 or so distinct CDR3 sequences, about 32% being singletons. The record originates from a study of regulatory T cells in long-lasting Graves disease. Regarding the study as a whole: Persistent disease was characterized by preferential usage of TRBV28, TRBJ1-2 and TRBJ2-5. Small sample size may have lowered accuracy.

The CDR3 totals 13 residues. Trimming left V 2 bases short and J 0 bases short, with 2 bases between. Germline-derived CDR1 and CDR2 are PRHDT and FYEKMQ (reference sequence). The chain has TRBV13 and TRBJ1-3; D not resolved. The clonotype was recovered from a female donor with Graves disease. The material was peripheral blood mononuclear cells (PBMCs), obtained when the disease was refractory, from a patient treated with antithyroid drugs. This CDR3 reads CASSLTSGNTIYF. As DNA, the CDR3 is TGTGCCAGCAGCTTAACCTCTGGAAACACCATATATTTT.